This paragraph covers one T cell receptor (beta chain) sequence. This CDR3 region has 15 residues. Trimming stripped 3 bases from V and 2 bases from J, with 12 bases between. CDR1 MDHEN and CDR2 SYDVKM come from the germline V gene. Constant-region reverse primers amplified full-length variable regions, followed by semi-nested Nested Universal Primer A PCR. TCRdb re-analysed the 5' RACE reads in MiXCR, keeping a single row per CDR3 protein. Of about 60,000 distinct CDR3 sequences detected, approximately 31% appear once; the ten largest clones hold 2% to 2.5%. The sample consisted of tumor-infiltrating naive CD4+ T cells sorted from the breast tumor. This sample's subset: naive CD4+ T cells, CD4+CD45RA+CD25-. The receptor was isolated from a female donor with breast cancer. The V gene is TRBV28, the J gene TRBJ2-3, with D maybe TRBD2 (5 bases). The CDR3 DNA follows: TGTGCCAGCAGTTTGATGGGCGGGTACACAGATACGCAGTATTTT. As protein: CASSLMGGYTDTQYF.